The clone carrying this T cell receptor beta chain occurred a few times. Its cognate antigen is unknown. PCR was performed a second time for roughly 7 to 11 cycles using a sample-barcoded 5' primer and a J-beta primer mix. Each TCR beta cDNA got a 12-nucleotide random molecular identifier. MiXCR, applied by TCRdb to the 5' RACE reads, yields one record per CDR3 protein. This table has around 1,500,000 distinct CDR3 sequences, around two fifths appearing once. The data were obtained in a study of blood T cells in healthy people across ages. Study-level points and caveats: What prevented conclusive comparison of naive and antigen-experienced cells was that PBMCs were unsorted. A strong correlation was seen between TCR beta diversity and naive T cell percentage.

Germline V gene data show CDR1 as MNHNS and CDR2 as SASEGT. The V end lost 4 bases, the J end lost 3 bases, and 16 bases lay between the germline ends. There are 16 residues in the CDR3. Sequencing used blood. This sequence joins TRBV6-1 and TRBJ1-5; tentatively, D is TRBD1 (5 bases). The sequence came from a woman aged 18-29 years in good health. The CDR3 nucleotides are TGTGCCAGCAGTGGGGCAACTCCAGGGCTCAATCAGCCCCAGCATTTT. This encodes CASSGATPGLNQPQHF.